What follows is one T cell receptor beta chain and its context. Trimming pared 1 base from V and 0 bases from J, leaving 9 bases between. Germline loops: CDR1 LNHDA, CDR2 SQIVND (reference sequence). This CDR3 region has 15 residues. This record comes from a study of blood T cell repertoires in COVID-19. On the study more broadly: COVID-19 samples collected from the United States, Italy and Spain covered acute and convalescent phases. PBMCs, B-cell-depleted T cells, or T cells were the source of the cDNA or gDNA that made up the material.

Original methodology: Nucleated cell number was recorded as an estimate derived from reference gene primer amplification. Clones were read by immunoSEQ multiplex PCR, and TCRdb kept only the in-frame ones, dropping some. V, J and clone size derive from that table, while D and trimming were established from the DNA sequence. The table has roughly 27,000 clones, around nine tenths seen once; the top ten hold approximately 5.9%. This clonotype was sampled from a human donor in a cohort sampled during active COVID-19. The source material was peripheral blood. V and J are TRBV19 and TRBJ1-1; weak D call: TRBD1 (5 bases). The CDR3 is CASSIGGALNTEAFF. Here the CDR3 DNA reads TGTGCCAGTAGTATAGGTGGGGCCCTGAACACTGAAGCTTTCTTT.